This T cell receptor (beta chain) is from a study of blood T cell repertoires in COVID-19. Original processing methods: By means of reference gene primer amplification, nucleated cell counts were estimated. Generated by immunoSEQ multiplex PCR, the TCRdb table keeps only in-frame clones and is missing some. D and trimming come from the DNA, and the V and J calls and clone size come from that table. The sample has approximately 280,000 clones, roughly 89% seen once. This CDR3 spans 14 amino acids. Germline-derived CDR1 and CDR2 are ENHRY and SYGVKD. The trim removed 5 bases at V and 4 bases at J, leaving 7 bases unmatched.

The sequence came from a man aged 35 to 55 with acute or convalescent COVID-19. The sequenced sample was peripheral blood. This chain joins TRBV10-3 and TRBJ1-2; 7 bases fit TRBD1. CDR3 sequence reads: CAISRQGEGYGYTF. The CDR3 bases are TGTGCCATCAGTAGACAGGGCGAAGGCTATGGCTACACCTTC.